The 12 T cell receptor beta chains in this list originate from one sample, sequenced in a study of read filtering for tumor transcriptome and immune sequencing. This library used about 360 ng RNA and molecular barcoded adaptors spanning alpha/delta and beta/gamma chains. TCRdb redid the calling of the reads with MiXCR, one entry per CDR3 protein. The profile shows about 90,000 distinct CDR3 sequences, roughly an eighth of them singletons. Sequenced input: a population of CD138-negative cells sorted from bone marrow. These receptors originate from a donor aged 40 or older with multiple myeloma.

This clonotype was detected ten times or more. The rearrangement joins TRBV9 to TRBJ2-1, with 7 bases aligning to TRBD2. Per the germline V gene, CDR1 is SGDLS and CDR2 is YYNGEE. J lost 10 bases, V lost 2 bases, and 9 bases had no gene match. This CDR3 comprises 14 residues. This chain's CDR3 is CASSVGLGVLEQFF. In DNA form, the CDR3 reads TGTGCCAGCAGCGTTGGACTAGGCGTTCTCGAGCAGTTCTTC.

Ten or more counts support this clonotype. The chain has TRBV5-1 and TRBJ2-7; D may be TRBD1 (5 bases). CDR3 size: 14 residues. Looked up from germline, CDR1 is SGHRS and CDR2 is YFSETQ. Trimming stripped 1 base from V and 2 bases from J, with 10 bases between. The CDR3 here is CASSLLPGTYEQYF. CDR3 bases: TGCGCCAGCAGCTTGCTTCCAGGGACCTACGAGCAGTACTTC.

This clonotype was counted at least ten times. This chain joins TRBV28 and TRBJ1-2; D is unclear. Germline V CDR1 and CDR2: MDHEN, SYDVKM. CDR3 length: 13 amino acids. V was pared by 4 bases and J by 0 bases, with 6 bases between. The CDR3: CASSSGTNYGYTF. CDR3 sequence (DNA): TGTGCCAGCAGTTCCGGGACTAACTATGGCTACACCTTC.

This clonotype was seen at least ten times. CDR3 region: CASSPTAGVTANEQFF. CDR3 bases: TGCGCCAGCAGCCCCACAGCGGGAGTTACAGCGAATGAGCAGTTCTTC. This chain connects TRBV5-1 to TRBJ2-1, with 8 bases matching TRBD2. V dropped 4 bases and J dropped 7; count of bases not matched to a gene: 13. The length of the CDR3 is 16 residues. Per the germline V gene, CDR1 is SGHRS and CDR2 is YFSETQ.

This CDR3 is CASGIEDSTGELFF. The CDR3 bases are TGCGCCAGCGGGATCGAGGACAGCACCGGGGAGCTGTTTTTT. J is TRBJ2-2 and V is TRBV5-1; D is possibly TRBD1 (6 bases). Trimming stripped 7 bases from V and 4 bases from J, with 14 bases between. Germline V gene lookup returns CDR1 SGHRS and CDR2 YFSETQ. CDR3 length equals 14 residues.

This clonotype was recorded at least ten times. This chain joins TRBV12-3 or TRBV12-4 and TRBJ2-7, with 7 bases fitting TRBD2. The CDR3 consists of 16 residues. The ends lost 0 bases at V and 4 bases at J; junction bases unmatched: 9. The CDR3 DNA reads TGTGCCAGCAGTTTAGCGCTTGGGGGGGGAACTTACGAGCAGTACTTC. Translation: CASSLALGGGTYEQYF.

This clonotype was picked up a small number of times. The CDR3 loop is CASSPAGPGPQHF. CDR3 nucleotides: TGCGCCAGCAGCCCCGCAGGGCCTGGGCCCCAGCATTTT. The chain joins TRBV5-1 to TRBJ1-5; the D gene is possibly TRBD1 (5 bases). CDR1 SGHRS and CDR2 YFSETQ come from the germline V gene. Trimming cost V 4 bases and J 9 bases, with 14 bases left between them. The CDR3 has 13 amino acids. Full variable domain (rest looked up from reference TRBV5-1 and TRBJ1-5): KAGVTQTPRYLIKTRGQQVTLSCSPISGHRSVSWYQQTPGQGLQFLFEYFSETQRNKGNFPGRFSGRQFSNSRSEMNVSTLELGDSALYLCASSPAGPGPQHFGDGTRLSIL.

This clonotype was observed a few times. Possible read error: a much larger clone is one base away. The chain is built from TRBV6-2 or TRBV6-3 and TRBJ2-1, with 10 bases aligning to TRBD2. The CDR3 has 14 residues. Per germline, CDR1 MNHEY and CDR2 SVGEGT. The CDR3 reads CASRRLAGDMKQLF. The CDR3 region has the DNA TGTGCCAGCAGACGACTAGCGGGTGACATGAAGCAGCTCTTC.

The table lists this clonotype with many counts. The rearrangement joins TRBV12-3 or TRBV12-4 to TRBJ2-1, with D tentatively TRBD2 (7 bases). The CDR3 is 15 residues long. V was clipped by 7 bases and J by 0 bases, with 13 bases between them. The CDR3 bases are TGTGCCAGCATCAAGGGGGGGGGCTCCTACAATGAGCAGTTCTTC. This translates into CASIKGGGSYNEQFF.

The sample holds a few counts of this clonotype. One base away lies a much larger clone, so this may be a sequencing read error. The chain joins TRBV7-9 to TRBJ2-1; D is perhaps TRBD1 or TRBD2 (7 bases each). The CDR3 extends over 12 amino acids. Germline CDR1 is SEHNR and CDR2 is FQNEAQ (reference sequence). V lost 2 bases and J 15 bases, leaving 14 bases between the germline ends. Written as DNA, the CDR3 is TGTGCCAGCAGCTTACCCCCAGGGGGGGGGTTCTTC. Its protein is CASSLPPGGGFF.

This clonotype occurred a few times. The CDR3 loop is CASSPTGLGETQYF. In nucleotides, the CDR3 is TGTGCCAGCTCACCGACGGGACTAGGAGAGACCCAGTACTTC. The gene calls are TRBV18 and TRBJ2-5; 8 nucleotides agree with TRBD2. The CDR3 runs to 14 residues. The germline gives CDR1 KGHSH, CDR2 LQKENI. With V trimmed by 3 bases and J by 4 bases, 4 bases remained unmatched.

The chain recombines TRBV6-5 with TRBJ2-7; no clear D gene. CDR3 length: 12 residues. CDR1 is MNHEY, CDR2 SVGAGI, per germline. Trimming shortened V by 6 bases and J by 6 bases, and 12 bases separated the two germline ends. The CDR3 nucleotides are TGTGCCAGCAGCACCAGTACCTGCGAGCAGTACTTC. Translation: CASSTSTCEQYF.